The rows below give T cell receptor beta chains drawn from one sample of a study of siplizumab effects on memory and regulatory T cells. Here immunoSEQ multiplex PCR was the method, and the copy in TCRdb shows in-frame clones only, minus some. This table holds roughly 120,000 clones, more than 90% found once. Sequenced input: CD4+ T cells sorted from blood. Receptors originate from a human donor in good health. CDR3s include the opening cysteine and the closing phenylalanine or tryptophan. The D gene is left open where the match is weak. Clone size, where shown, is once, few, many, or a class for clones that have expanded.

>NA|TRBV6-1|NA|TRBJ2-7
TGTGCCAGCAGTGAAGGACCAAATGTACCCCACGAGCAGTACTTC
CASSEGPNVPHEQYF
>NA|TRBV7-2|TRBD1|TRBJ1-2
TGTGCCAGCAGCTATAGGGGGCAAACTGGCTACACCTTC
CASSYRGQTGYTF
>few|TRBV6-5|NA|TRBJ2-3
TGTGCCAGCAGCAGAAGGGATACGCAGTATTTT
CASSRRDTQYF
>NA|TRBV30|TRBD1|TRBJ2-7
TGTGCCTGGACGGGACAGGACGAGCAGTACTTC
CAWTGQDEQYF
>NA|TRBV7-9|TRBD1|TRBJ1-1
TGTGCCAGCAGCTACACCGGGACAGGGCCTGAAGCTTTCTTT
CASSYTGTGPEAFF
>NA|TRBV29-1|NA|TRBJ1-1
TGCAGCGTTGCCAGGGGCACTGAAGCTTTCTTT
CSVARGTEAFF
>NA|TRBV5-6|NA|TRBJ1-5
TGTGCCAGCCGAGACTCGGGGCTACGGGATCAGCCCCAGCATTTT
CASRDSGLRDQPQHF
>once|TRBV7-9|TRBD1|TRBJ1-1
TGTGCCAGCAGCTCAATGCGGACAGGGGTGACCACTGAAGCTTTCTTT
CASSSMRTGVTTEAFF
>NA|TRBV6-4|NA|TRBJ1-6
TGTGCCAGCAGTCAAAGGGAAAATTCACCCCTCCACTTT
CASSQRENSPLHF
>NA|TRBV7-3|NA|TRBJ2-3
TGTGCCAGCAGCCCTACCACCCCCGGGACCTCGGGCGTGGGTACGCAGTATTTT
CASSPTTPGTSGVGTQYF
>NA|TRBV19|TRBD2|TRBJ2-7
TGTGCCAGTAGTATGTCCAGCGGGAGGCAGTACGAGCAGTACTTC
CASSMSSGRQYEQYF
>NA|TRBV9|NA|TRBJ2-1
TGTGCCAGCAGCCCGAGGGGGGACCGTCCCTACAATGAGCAGTTCTTC
CASSPRGDRPYNEQFF
>NA|TRBV9|TRBD2|TRBJ2-7
TGTGCCAGCAGCTCCCATCCAGCGGGGGACTACGAGCAGTACTTC
CASSSHPAGDYEQYF
>NA|TRBV5-1|NA|TRBJ1-1
TGCGCCAGCAGCTTGGCTGGCGGGCAAAACACTGAAGCTTTCTTT
CASSLAGGQNTEAFF
>NA|TRBV6-5|NA|TRBJ2-3
TGTGCCAGTAGGACTCGCGATACGCAGTATTTT
CASRTRDTQYF
>NA|TRBV4-1|TRBD1|TRBJ1-2
TGCGCCAGCAGCCAAGCCCAGGGGGGGTATGGCTACACCTTC
CASSQAQGGYGYTF
>NA|TRBV11-1|NA|TRBJ1-6
TGTGCCAGCAGCTCAAAGGCCTCGAATTCACCCCTCCACTTT
CASSSKASNSPLHF
>once|TRBV5-5|TRBD2|TRBJ2-3
TGTGCCAGCAACTTAGCGGGGAGCACAGATACGCAGTATTTT
CASNLAGSTDTQYF
>NA|TRBV4-1|NA|TRBJ2-7
TGCGCCAGCAGCCAACTGGGCGAGCAGTACTTC
CASSQLGEQYF
>NA|TRBV6-5|NA|TRBJ1-3
TGTGCCAGCAGTCCGAACTCTGGAAACACCATATATTTT
CASSPNSGNTIYF
>NA|TRBV28|NA|TRBJ1-1
TGTGCCAGCAGTTTTGGGGGGGCAGGCACTGAAGCTTTCTTT
CASSFGGAGTEAFF
>NA|TRBV6-5|NA|TRBJ1-2
TGTGCCAGCAGTTTCCTAGGGAGGCCCTACACCTTC
CASSFLGRPYTF
>NA|TRBV5-1|NA|TRBJ1-1
TGCGCCAGCAGTTTTGACAGCCTGAACACTGAAGCTTTCTTT
CASSFDSLNTEAFF
>NA|TRBV7-9|NA|TRBJ1-1
TGTGCCACCTACCAATCAGCCGGGACATACACTGAAGCTTTCTTT
CATYQSAGTYTEAFF
>few|TRBV5-8|NA|TRBJ1-6
TGTGCCAGCAATAGGGGATATAATTCACCCCTCCACTTT
CASNRGYNSPLHF
>NA|TRBV6-5|TRBD2|TRBJ2-7
TGTGCCAGCAGCGAAACTAGCGCCCTCTCCTACGAGCAGTACTTC
CASSETSALSYEQYF
>few|TRBV11-2|TRBD2|TRBJ2-1
TGTGCCAGCAGCTCCAGGCGGGAGGATGAGCAGTTCTTC
CASSSRREDEQFF
>NA|TRBV28|NA|TRBJ1-2
TGTGCCAGCAGTCCACGGGACGGGAAACATGGCTACACCTTC
CASSPRDGKHGYTF
>once|TRBV25-1|NA|TRBJ1-1
TGTGCCAGCAGTGACAGGGCTACTGTCGCTGAAGCTTTCTTT
CASSDRATVAEAFF
>NA|TRBV28|NA|TRBJ1-2
TGTGCCAGCAGTTCAGAGTACTATGGCTACACCTTC
CASSSEYYGYTF
>NA|TRBV4-2|TRBD1|TRBJ2-3
TGTGCCAGCAACCCACGGACAGGGTCTGGAGATACGCAGTATTTT
CASNPRTGSGDTQYF
>NA|TRBV7-2|TRBD1|TRBJ1-5
TGTGCCAGCAGCCATGGACAGGGGTATCAGCCCCAGCATTTT
CASSHGQGYQPQHF
>NA|TRBV6-6|TRBD1|TRBJ1-4
TGTGCCAGCAGTCTGGACAGGGTGACGGAAAAACTGTTTTTT
CASSLDRVTEKLFF
>once|TRBV25-1|TRBD2|TRBJ2-5
TGTGCCAGCAGCCGAGCGGGAGTGGGAGAGACCCAGTACTTC
CASSRAGVGETQYF
>NA|TRBV6-6|NA|TRBJ1-1
TGTGCCAGCAGCTCACCGGGGGAAGGACGGACTGAAGCTTTCTTT
CASSSPGEGRTEAFF
>NA|TRBV5-6|NA|TRBJ1-1
TGTGCCAGCAGCTCCGACGCGGGGGGCACTGAAGCTTTCTTT
CASSSDAGGTEAFF
>once|TRBV7-8|NA|TRBJ2-3
TGTGCCAGCAGCTCAAGGTCATTTGGAGATACGCAGTATTTT
CASSSRSFGDTQYF
>NA|TRBV20-1|NA|TRBJ1-3
TGCAGTTCGAGGTCTGGAAACACCATATATTTT
CSSRSGNTIYF
>NA|TRBV6-1|NA|TRBJ1-2
TGTGCCAGCAGTCGAGGGGACTATGGCTACACCTTC
CASSRGDYGYTF
>NA|TRBV7-2|TRBD2|TRBJ2-3
TGTGCCAGCACCATTCGACTAGCGGGGCGGGGAGATACGCAGTATTTT
CASTIRLAGRGDTQYF
>NA|TRBV5-1|NA|TRBJ1-3
TGCGCCAGCAGCTTGGCCGGGTCGACCAGCTCTGGAAACACCATATATTTT
CASSLAGSTSSGNTIYF
>once|TRBV5-4|TRBD1|TRBJ2-7
TGTGCCAGCAGCCGGGACAGGGGGCGCCTCGAGCAGTACTTC
CASSRDRGRLEQYF
>NA|TRBV11-2|TRBD1|TRBJ2-2
TGTGCCAGCAGCGGGGCGCAGGGGGAGCAGGAGCTGTTTTTT
CASSGAQGEQELFF
>NA|TRBV5-6|NA|TRBJ1-1
TGTGCCAGCAGCTTAAATACCGCGCGCAGGACCAGACTCCCTGAAGCTTTCTTT
CASSLNTARRTRLPEAFF
>NA|TRBV11-2|NA|TRBJ2-1
TGTGCCAGCAGCTTACGTGCAGATCCCTACAATGAGCAGTTCTTC
CASSLRADPYNEQFF
>NA|TRBV5-5|NA|TRBJ2-3
TGTGCCAGCAGCTTACGGGGTAGAGACACAGATACGCAGTATTTT
CASSLRGRDTDTQYF
>once|TRBV6-5|NA|TRBJ1-1
TGTGCCAGCAGTTACTCGTCGGCGAGAACTGAAGCTTTCTTT
CASSYSSARTEAFF